This T cell receptor (beta chain) is from a study of cytomegalovirus exposure and HLA in healthy donors. Study-wide results and caveats: A later analysis linked a missense DCLRE1C variant to TCR beta V- and J-gene trimming. Beyond CMV serostatus, there was no information to go on about immune exposure. Most of the CMV-associated TCR beta chains (in a later analysis) appeared to be HLA-restricted.

Comment on this clone: The antigen is not known.

PCR employed 60 Vbeta and 13 Jbeta primers. TCRdb keeps only in-frame clones here, not all; method: immunoSEQ multiplex PCR. The data hold around 50,000 clones, with around three quarters observed a single time. Sequencing was done on a sample of PBMCs. This sequence originates from a man younger than 40 in good health and CMV-seropositive.

The CDR3 DNA is TGTGCCAGCAGCTTAGGCCCCGGTTCCTCTGGGGCCAACGTCCTGACTTTC. This codes for CASSLGPGSSGANVLTF. The chain joins TRBV11-1 to TRBJ2-6; D uncertain. Trimming left V 1 base short and J 0 bases short, with 10 bases between. Germline-derived CDR1 and CDR2 are SGHAT and FQDESV (reference sequence). This CDR3 has 17 residues.